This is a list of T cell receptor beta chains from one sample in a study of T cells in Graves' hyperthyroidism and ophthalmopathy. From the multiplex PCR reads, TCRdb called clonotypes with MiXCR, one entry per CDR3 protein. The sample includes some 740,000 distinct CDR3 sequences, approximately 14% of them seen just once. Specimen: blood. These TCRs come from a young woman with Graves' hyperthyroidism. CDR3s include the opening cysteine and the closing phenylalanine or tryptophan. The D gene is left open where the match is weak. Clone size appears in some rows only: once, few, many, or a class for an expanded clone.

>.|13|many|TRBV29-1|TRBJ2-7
TGCAGCGCCCGCAGGGGAGGATCCTACGAGCAGTACTTC
CSARRGGSYEQYF
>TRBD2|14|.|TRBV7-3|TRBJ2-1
TGTGCCAGCAGCTCGGGGGGGATCTACAATGAGCAGTTCTTC
CASSSGGIYNEQFF
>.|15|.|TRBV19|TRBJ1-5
TGTGCCAGTAGTTTCACTACAGGCCCAATTCAGCCCCAGCATTTT
CASSFTTGPIQPQHF
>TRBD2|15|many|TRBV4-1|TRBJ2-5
TGCGCCAGCAGCCTTTCCAGGACTAGCGGTTCCGCCCCGTACTTC
CASSLSRTSGSAPYF
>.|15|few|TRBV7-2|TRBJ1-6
TGTGCCAGCAGCTTAGAGGTTCTGGGGAATTCACCCCTCCACTTT
CASSLEVLGNSPLHF
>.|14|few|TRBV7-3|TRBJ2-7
TGTGCCAGCAGCCCCTTTTCTGACTCCGGCGAGCAGTACTTC
CASSPFSDSGEQYF
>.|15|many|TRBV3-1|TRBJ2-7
TGTGCCAGCAGCCAGAGGGGAGTAAAGTCCTACGAGCAGTACTTC
CASSQRGVKSYEQYF
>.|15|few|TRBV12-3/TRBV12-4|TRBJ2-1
TGTGCCAGCAGTTTAGGGCCGACAGTCAAGGATGAGCAGTTCTTC
CASSLGPTVKDEQFF
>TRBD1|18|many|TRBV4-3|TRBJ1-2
TGCGCCAGCAGCCAAGATGTTGTGGACAGGGTGTCCTACGGCGGCTACACCTTC
CASSQDVVDRVSYGGYTF
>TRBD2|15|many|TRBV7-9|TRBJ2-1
TGTGCCAGCAGCGGGGAGGGGCGGGAGGTTGATGAGCAGTTCTTC
CASSGEGREVDEQFF
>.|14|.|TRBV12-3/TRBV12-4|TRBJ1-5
TGTGCCAGCAGCCAAGAGGGGAAGGGTCAGCCCCAGCATTTT
CASSQEGKGQPQHF